This TCR beta chain was found in a study of beta chain features in type 1 diabetes. Study-wide points: Within patients, naive, central memory and Treg TCRB repertoires seemed more similar than within healthy donors.

Of the isolated RNA, all was reverse transcribed, and so the sequenced material was expressed TCRB transcripts. Assay used: immunoSEQ multiplex PCR; TCRdb lists only in-frame clones, some missing. The profile shows 200,000 to 250,000 clones, 68% of them singletons. This clone has a single count. Its antigen is still unknown. This CDR3 has 14 residues. Germline V gene sequence: CDR1 SQVTM, CDR2 ANQGSEA. Unmatched junction bases numbered 5, after V lost 3 bases and J lost 5 bases. Sequenced material: naive CD4+ T cells from blood. This chain connects TRBV29-1 to TRBJ2-5; the match to TRBD1 covers 11 bases. The sequence came from a man aged 25 to 40 in good health. The CDR3 spells CSVDSDRGRETQYF. CDR3 in DNA: TGCAGCGTTGATTCGGACAGGGGGCGCGAGACCCAGTACTTC. Full variable domain (rest looked up from reference TRBV29-1 and TRBJ2-5): SAVISQKPSRDICQRGTSLTIQCQVDSQVTMMFWYRQQPGQSLTLIATANQGSEATYESGFVIDKFPISRPNLTFSTLTVSNMSPEDSSIYLCSVDSDRGRETQYFGPGTRLLVL.